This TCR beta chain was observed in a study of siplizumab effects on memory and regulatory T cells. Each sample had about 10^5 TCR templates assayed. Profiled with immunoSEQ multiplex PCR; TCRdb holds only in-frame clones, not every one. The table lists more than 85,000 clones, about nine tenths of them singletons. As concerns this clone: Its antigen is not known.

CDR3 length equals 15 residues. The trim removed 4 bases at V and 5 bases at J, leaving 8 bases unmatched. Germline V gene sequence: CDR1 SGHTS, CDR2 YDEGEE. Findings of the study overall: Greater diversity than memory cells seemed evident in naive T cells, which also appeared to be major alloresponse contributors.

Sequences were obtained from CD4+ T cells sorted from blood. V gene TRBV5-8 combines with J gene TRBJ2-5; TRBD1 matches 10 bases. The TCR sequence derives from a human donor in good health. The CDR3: CASSGGQGVVETQYF. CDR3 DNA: TGTGCCAGCAGCGGTGGACAGGGGGTTGTGGAGACCCAGTACTTC. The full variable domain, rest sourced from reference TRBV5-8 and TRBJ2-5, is EAGVTQSPTHLIKTRGQQATLRCSPISGHTSVYWYQQALGLGLQFLLWYDEGEERNRGNFPPRFSGRQFPNYSSELNVNALELEDSALYLCASSGGQGVVETQYFGPGTRLLVL.